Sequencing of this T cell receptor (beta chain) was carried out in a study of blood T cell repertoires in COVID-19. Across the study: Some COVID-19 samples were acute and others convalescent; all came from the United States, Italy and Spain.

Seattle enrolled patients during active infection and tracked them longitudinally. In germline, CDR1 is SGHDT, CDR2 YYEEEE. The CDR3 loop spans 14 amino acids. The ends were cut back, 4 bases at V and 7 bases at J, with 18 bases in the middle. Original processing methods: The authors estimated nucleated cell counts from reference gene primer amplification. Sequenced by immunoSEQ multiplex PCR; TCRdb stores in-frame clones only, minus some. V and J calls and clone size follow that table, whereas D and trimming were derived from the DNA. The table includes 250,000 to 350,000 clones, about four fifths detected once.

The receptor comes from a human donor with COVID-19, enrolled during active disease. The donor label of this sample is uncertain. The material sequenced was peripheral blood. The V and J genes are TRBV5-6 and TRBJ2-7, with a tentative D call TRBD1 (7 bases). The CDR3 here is CASSQEGALGEQYF. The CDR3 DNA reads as TGTGCCAGCAGCCAGGAGGGGGCCCTCGGGGAGCAGTACTTC.